A single sample gave rise to the 21 T cell receptor beta chains below, sequenced in a study of blood T cell repertoires in COVID-19. Data came from immunoSEQ multiplex PCR; TCRdb stores just in-frame clones and leaves some out. The sample has about 220,000 clones; approximately 80% are singletons. Sequencing was carried out using PBMCs or T cells enriched from blood (not recorded which). The receptor set was obtained from a woman between 40 and 50 years old with acute COVID-19.

The chain recombines TRBV11-2 with TRBJ1-3; 7 bases are a match to TRBD1. Germline-derived CDR1 and CDR2 are SGHAT and FQNNGV. This CDR3 has 14 amino acids. The V and J ends lost 5 bases and 2 bases, in that order; junction bases with no gene match: 3. DNA for the CDR3: TGTGCCAGCAGCAGGGACAGAACTGGAAACACCATATATTTT. Amino acid sequence: CASSRDRTGNTIYF.

This chain joins TRBV6-4 and TRBJ1-1; D perhaps matches TRBD1 (5 bases). The CDR3 consists of 12 residues. V was cut by 2 bases and J by 10 bases, with 11 bases left in between. Per the germline V gene, CDR1 is MRHNA and CDR2 is SNTAGT. CDR3 nucleotides: TGTGCCAGCAGTGACGGGGGGAGGAGAGCTTTCTTT. Translating it yields CASSDGGRRAFF.

This chain links TRBV4-1 with TRBJ2-7; possibly TRBD1 for D (6 bases). Germline V gene sequence: CDR1 MGHRA, CDR2 YSYEKL. Between the trimmed V and J ends, which lost 0 bases and 2 bases, there was a span of 23 bases. The CDR3 runs to 19 residues. In nucleotides, the CDR3 is TGCGCCAGCAGCCAAGAAACTACAGGGTTATATGGAATGGCCTACGAGCAGTACTTC. Translated, it gives CASSQETTGLYGMAYEQYF.

This chain links TRBV6-5 with TRBJ1-5; D is unclear. Germline loops: CDR1 MNHEY, CDR2 SVGAGI. Trimming pared 10 bases from V and 10 bases from J, leaving 20 bases between. This CDR3 has 13 residues. CDR3 amino acids: CAIRERSQRPQHF. The CDR3 DNA sequence: TGTGCCATCCGAGAGAGGAGTCAGCGTCCCCAGCATTTT.

This CDR3 reads CASSTRTDMNTEAFF. CDR3 sequence (DNA): TGTGCCAGCAGCACTCGGACAGATATGAACACTGAAGCTTTCTTT. The J gene is TRBJ1-1, the V gene TRBV9; TRBD1 is a possible D gene (6 bases). The CDR3 consists of 15 residues. Trimming cost V 4 bases and J 0 bases, with 13 bases left between them. The germline V gene encodes CDR1 SGDLS and CDR2 YYNGEE. The full variable domain, with the rest looked up from reference TRBV9 and TRBJ1-1, is DSGVTQTPKHLITATGQRVTLRCSPRSGDLSVYWYQQSLDQGLQFLIQYYNGEERAKGNILERFSAQQFPDLHSELNLSSLELGDSALYFCASSTRTDMNTEAFFGQGTRLTVV.

V is TRBV29-1 and J is TRBJ2-3, with D maybe TRBD2 (7 bases). The germline V and J ends were trimmed by 7 bases and 1 base, with 15 bases remaining between them. The germline CDR1 and CDR2 sequences are SQVTM and ANQGSEA. The CDR3 is made up of 14 amino acids. Written as DNA, the CDR3 is TGCAGCGGGGACTCGGGGGGCGGCACAGATACGCAGTATTTT. This codes for CSGDSGGGTDTQYF.

The chain couples TRBV29-1 to TRBJ2-1; 7 bases line up with TRBD2. Germline-derived CDR1 and CDR2 are SQVTM and ANQGSEA. The CDR3 extends over 14 amino acids. With V trimmed by 3 bases and J by 6 bases, 8 bases remained unmatched. CDR3 loop: CSVEGGNGFNEQFF. The CDR3 DNA reads TGCAGCGTTGAGGGGGGGAATGGGTTCAATGAGCAGTTCTTC.

The chain couples TRBV25-1 to TRBJ2-1, with 15 nucleotides matching TRBD2. Unmatched junction bases numbered 4, after V lost 4 bases and J lost 9 bases. Germline V lookup: CDR1 MGHDK, CDR2 SYGVNS. The CDR3 contains 15 residues. The CDR3 bases are TGTGCCAGCAGTGGCGGACTAGCGGGAGGGAGTGAGCAGTTCTTC. Protein: CASSGGLAGGSEQFF.

V usage is TRBV19 and J usage is TRBJ2-5, with 9 positions matching TRBD1. Germline-derived CDR1 and CDR2 are LNHDA and SQIVND (reference sequence). After removal of 6 bases from V and 3 bases from J, the junction contained 8 bases not matched to a gene. CDR3 size: 15 residues. The CDR3 loop reads CASRSRDRAEETQYF. The CDR3 nucleotides are TGTGCCAGTAGAAGCCGGGACAGGGCAGAAGAGACCCAGTACTTC.

DNA for the CDR3: TGCGCCAGCAAACGAGGTAGGGGGAACACTGAAGCTTTCTTT. Residues: CASKRGRGNTEAFF. This chain connects TRBV23-1 to TRBJ1-1; a possible D gene is TRBD1 (5 bases). TRBV23-1 is treated as an ORF (open reading frame) with a function not yet certain. V was shortened by 7 bases and J by 1 base, with 13 bases between the two germline ends. There are 14 residues in the CDR3.

The genes are TRBV4-1 and TRBJ2-2; the D gene is possibly TRBD2 (6 bases). The germline V gene encodes CDR1 MGHRA and CDR2 YSYEKL. The CDR3 spans 14 residues. Deletions cut 7 bases from V and 2 bases from J, with 11 bases between. The CDR3 is CASTGTENTGELFF. In nucleotides, the CDR3 is TGCGCCAGCACCGGGACTGAAAACACCGGGGAGCTGTTTTTT.

The chain carries TRBV27 and TRBJ2-7; a possible D gene is TRBD1 (6 bases). The CDR3 loop spans 14 amino acids. V dropped 4 bases and J dropped 3 bases, with 13 bases sitting between them. The V gene's germline CDR1 is MNHEY and CDR2 SMNVEV (reference sequence). CDR3 bases: TGTGCCAGCAGTTCTGGAACAGGGAACTACGAGCAGTACTTC. Protein product: CASSSGTGNYEQYF.

V gene TRBV3-1 (or the pseudogene TRBV3-2) combines with J gene TRBJ1-1, with D maybe TRBD1 (6 bases). This CDR3 region has 15 residues. The V and J ends lost 1 base and 2 bases respectively, with 11 bases between them. Per the germline V gene, CDR1 is LGHDT and CDR2 is YNNKEL (reference sequence). CDR3 protein: CASSQVGQYNTEAFF. In DNA form, the CDR3 reads TGTGCCAGCAGCCAAGTTGGACAGTATAACACTGAAGCTTTCTTT.

The chain links TRBV6-5 to TRBJ1-5, with D possibly TRBD1 on 6 matching bases. Per germline, CDR1 MNHEY and CDR2 SVGAGI. The CDR3 extends over 13 amino acids. Trimming pared 0 bases from V and 6 bases from J, leaving 6 bases between. This chain's CDR3 is CASSYSGAQPQHF. In DNA, the CDR3 is TGTGCCAGCAGTTACTCGGGGGCTCAGCCCCAGCATTTT.

This chain connects TRBV19 to TRBJ1-2, with 10 bases aligning to TRBD1. V was pared by 5 bases and J by 3 bases, with 3 bases of the junction left unmatched. This CDR3 is built from 14 residues. The germline V gene encodes CDR1 LNHDA and CDR2 SQIVND (reference sequence). The CDR3 spells CASSLDRGDYGYTF. In DNA form, the CDR3 reads TGTGCCAGTAGTTTGGACAGGGGGGACTATGGCTACACCTTC.

CDR3 bases: TGTGCCAGCAGACTACCGGGACTAGCGGCGAAAGCAGATACGCAGTATTTT. Protein product: CASRLPGLAAKADTQYF. This chain connects TRBV2 to TRBJ2-3, with 11 bases fitting TRBD2. The trim removed 6 bases at V and 4 bases at J, leaving 12 bases unmatched. The CDR3 is 17 amino acids. Germline-derived CDR1 and CDR2 are SNHLY and FYNNEI.

In this sample, this clone turned up once. The chain recombines TRBV5-1 with TRBJ2-1, with a tentative D call TRBD2 (6 bases). This CDR3 has 18 amino acids. V was trimmed by 0 bases and J by 0 bases, leaving 16 bases between them. Germline V lookup: CDR1 SGHRS, CDR2 YFSETQ. CDR3 loop: CASSLDGWGRSSYNEQFF. DNA of the CDR3: TGCGCCAGCAGCTTGGATGGTTGGGGGAGGAGCTCCTACAATGAGCAGTTCTTC.

This chain uses TRBV21-1 with TRBJ1-2; TRBD1 is taken as the D call from the table, unchecked against the DNA. TRBV21-1 is described as a pseudogene. There are 17 residues in the CDR3. The CDR3 nucleotides are TGTGCCAGCAGCAAAGCGGGGACAGGGACTTCGAACTATGGCTACACCTTC. It specifies CASSKAGTGTSNYGYTF.

This sequence joins TRBV29-1 and TRBJ1-2; TRBD1 matches 7 bases. Trimming at V came to 6 bases and at J to 0 bases, leaving 13 bases not matched to a gene. The CDR3 is 16 residues long. Germline-derived CDR1 and CDR2 are SQVTM and ANQGSEA. CDR3: CSVDWGQTKANYGYTF. In nucleotides, the CDR3 is TGCAGCGTCGATTGGGGACAGACCAAAGCTAACTATGGCTACACCTTC.

V and J are TRBV28 and TRBJ1-5; D might be TRBD1 (5 bases). This CDR3 has 14 residues. Trimming took 8 bases from V and 4 from J, leaving 15 bases between them. CDR1 and CDR2 (germline): MDHEN, SYDVKM. CDR3 sequence reads: CASRDRQGNQPQHF. The CDR3 DNA reads TGTGCCAGCCGCGACCGCCAGGGAAATCAGCCCCAGCATTTT.

The rearrangement joins TRBV7-9 to TRBJ2-1; 7 bases map to TRBD1. The V and J ends lost 8 bases and 0 bases, in that order; junction bases with no gene match: 19. Germline values: CDR1 SEHNR, CDR2 FQNEAQ (reference sequence). The CDR3 spans 19 residues. The DNA of the CDR3 is TGTGCCAGCGGGGGTAGGACAGGCGGCGGTACCTTCTCCTACAATGAGCAGTTCTTC. Translation: CASGGRTGGGTFSYNEQFF.